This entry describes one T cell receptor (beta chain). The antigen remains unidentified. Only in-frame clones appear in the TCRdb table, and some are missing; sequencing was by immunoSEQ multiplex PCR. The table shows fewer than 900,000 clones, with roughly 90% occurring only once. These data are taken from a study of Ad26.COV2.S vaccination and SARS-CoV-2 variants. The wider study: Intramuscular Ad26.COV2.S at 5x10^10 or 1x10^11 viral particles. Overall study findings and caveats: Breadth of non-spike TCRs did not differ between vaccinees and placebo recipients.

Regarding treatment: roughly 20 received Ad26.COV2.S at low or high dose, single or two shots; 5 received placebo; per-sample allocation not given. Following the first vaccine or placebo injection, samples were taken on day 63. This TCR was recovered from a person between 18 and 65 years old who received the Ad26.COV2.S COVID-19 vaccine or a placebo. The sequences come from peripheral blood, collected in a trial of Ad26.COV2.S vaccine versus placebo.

CDR3 protein: CASQGDGSYEQYF. The CDR3 DNA sequence: TGCGCCAGCCAGGGGGACGGTTCCTACGAGCAGTACTTC. The rearrangement uses TRBV5-1 and TRBJ2-7, with 7 bases identical to TRBD1. V lost 7 bases and J lost 1; bases outside the gene matches: 5. The CDR3 is made up of 13 amino acids. Germline V CDR1 and CDR2: SGHRS, YFSETQ.